Following are 16 T cell receptor beta chains from one sample sequenced in a study of blood T cell repertoires in COVID-19. The data were produced by immunoSEQ multiplex PCR, yet TCRdb's version contains in-frame clones alone and is incomplete. This sample carries 260,000 or so clones, around 88% of them seen once, and the ten largest clones take roughly 1.2%. Sequenced sample: PBMCs or T cells enriched from blood (not recorded which). All receptors derive from a woman in her thirties or forties with acute COVID-19.

A few counts support this clone. This rearrangement joins TRBV18 to TRBJ2-5; D is unresolved. This CDR3 region has 14 residues. Trimming shortened V by 0 bases and J by 7 bases, and 12 bases separated the two germline ends. CDR1 is KGHSH and CDR2 is LQKENI in the germline V gene. CDR3 nucleotide sequence: TGTGCCAGCTCACCACCGGCCCTTCAGTGGACCCAGTACTTC. Translated, it gives CASSPPALQWTQYF.

The chain is built from TRBV10-1 and TRBJ2-2; 10 nucleotides match TRBD1. Per the germline V gene, CDR1 is WNHNN and CDR2 is SYGVQD (reference sequence). With 3 bases clipped from V and 5 bases from J, the junction kept 6 bases outside the gene matches. The CDR3 totals 16 residues. The CDR3 loop reads CASSDEGQGRTGELFF. CDR3 DNA: TGCGCCAGCAGTGATGAGGGACAGGGGAGGACCGGGGAGCTGTTTTTT.

The chain is built from TRBV12-3 or TRBV12-4 and TRBJ2-1; D not resolved. The CDR3 totals 13 residues. Trimming removed 7 bases from V and 6 bases from J, with 13 bases in between. The CDR3 coding sequence is TGTGCCAGCACCCCCCCTTCCGGCAATGAGCAGTTCTTC. Translating it yields CASTPPSGNEQFF.

The rearrangement joins TRBV9 to TRBJ1-6; possible D gene TRBD1, 5 bases. The V gene's germline CDR1 is SGDLS and CDR2 YYNGEE. Trimming pared 3 bases from V and 6 bases from J, leaving 13 bases between. The CDR3 runs 15 residues. CDR3 DNA: TGTGCCAGCAGCGCGTGGGGGGTCGTTAATTCACCCCTCCACTTT. Translation gives CASSAWGVVNSPLHF.

This sequence joins TRBV27 and TRBJ2-7, with 7 bases lining up with TRBD2. This CDR3 is 13 amino acids long. J was trimmed by 3 bases and V by 6 bases; bases with no gene match: 5. The germline CDR1 and CDR2 sequences are MNHEY and SMNVEV (reference sequence). CDR3 sequence: CASSWGGGYEQYF. As DNA, the CDR3 is TGTGCCAGCAGCTGGGGGGGTGGCTACGAGCAGTACTTC.

CDR3 loop: CASSIVGREFYEQYF. CDR3 coding DNA: TGTGCCAGTAGTATAGTCGGCAGGGAATTCTACGAGCAGTACTTC. The chain has TRBV19 and TRBJ2-7; D perhaps matches TRBD1 (5 bases). The germline CDR1 and CDR2 sequences are LNHDA and SQIVND (reference sequence). The CDR3 covers 15 residues. V was cut by 1 base and J by 3 bases, with 13 bases left in between.

The rearrangement uses TRBV2 and TRBJ1-5; 9 nucleotides line up with TRBD1. The CDR3 loop spans 13 amino acids. Germline V gene sequence: CDR1 SNHLY, CDR2 FYNNEI. The V and J ends lost 7 bases and 6 bases, in that order; junction bases with no gene match: 4. CDR3 DNA: TGTGCCAGCACAAGGGGACAGGGTCAGCCCCAGCATTTT. This encodes CASTRGQGQPQHF.

This clone was detected many times. The chain employs TRBV5-1 and TRBJ2-3; D possibly corresponds to TRBD2 (6 bases). The CDR3 spans 15 residues. V was cut by 4 bases and J by 2 bases, with 14 bases left in between. In germline, CDR1 is SGHRS, CDR2 YFSETQ. CDR3: CASSVSGAHTDTQYF. The CDR3 region has the DNA TGCGCCAGCAGCGTTAGCGGAGCCCACACAGATACGCAGTATTTT.

The CDR3 region has the DNA TGTGCCAGCAGTCGAGGGGGGACAGGGGGTTACAATGAGCAGTTCTTC. This sequence encodes CASSRGGTGGYNEQFF. This rearrangement joins TRBV27 to TRBJ2-1, with 11 bases aligning to TRBD1. Germline assignment: CDR1 MNHEY and CDR2 SMNVEV (reference sequence). The CDR3 has 16 amino acids. V dropped 5 bases and J dropped 4; count of bases not matched to a gene: 7.

This chain links TRBV7-8 with TRBJ2-1, with D tentatively TRBD2 (6 bases). Trimming left V 0 bases short and J 9 bases short, with 15 bases between. Germline CDR1 and CDR2: SGHVS and FQNEAQ. This CDR3 is 15 amino acids long. The CDR3 sequence: CASSLARLALGEQFF. CDR3 nucleotide sequence: TGTGCCAGCAGCTTAGCGCGTCTAGCGTTGGGTGAGCAGTTCTTC. Looking up the rest from reference TRBV7-8 and TRBJ2-1 gives the full variable domain: GAGVSQSPRYKVAKRGQDVALRCDPISGHVSLFWYQQALGQGPEFLTYFQNEAQLDKSGLPSDRFFAERPEGSVSTLKIQRTQQEDSAVYLCASSLARLALGEQFFGPGTRLTVL.

This chain links TRBV7-3 with TRBJ1-1, with D perhaps TRBD1 (6 bases). Trimming took off 4 bases at V and 1 base at J, with 10 bases between the two ends. Per germline, CDR1 SGHTA and CDR2 FQGTGA. The CDR3 sequence is 14 residues long. The CDR3 nucleotides are TGTGCCAGCAGCTCCCAGGGGCAGAACACTGAAGCTTTCTTT. Translation: CASSSQGQNTEAFF.

About this clone itself: Other DNA variants within this sample encode the same CDR3. The chain joins TRBV19 to TRBJ1-4; no definite D call. CDR1 and CDR2 (germline): LNHDA, SQIVND (reference sequence). The CDR3 consists of 14 residues. The ends were cut back, 2 bases at V and 7 bases at J, with 11 bases in the middle. CDR3 amino acids: CASSISGDPEKLFF. For the CDR3, the DNA is TGTGCCAGTAGTATATCGGGAGATCCTGAAAAACTGTTTTTT.

V usage is TRBV24-1 and J usage is TRBJ2-1, with TRBD2 matching over 11 bases. The CDR3 loop spans 16 amino acids. The V and J ends lost 1 base and 8 bases, in that order; junction bases with no gene match: 6. The germline V gene has CDR1 KGHDR and CDR2 SFDVKD. Written as DNA, the CDR3 is TGTGCCACCAGTGATTTCTTAGCGGGAGGGCCCGATGAGCAGTTCTTC. Translation: CATSDFLAGGPDEQFF.

In this sample, this clone turned up once. The rearrangement uses TRBV11-2 and TRBJ2-3; 7 nucleotides match TRBD2. CDR1 is SGHAT, CDR2 FQNNGV, per germline. This CDR3 contains 15 residues. V lost 3 bases, J lost 8 bases, and 11 bases stayed unmatched. The DNA of the CDR3 is TGTGCCAGCAGCTTCGGGAGACAACCGGGGGGTACGCAGTATTTT. Translating gives CASSFGRQPGGTQYF. The full variable domain, its missing parts supplied by reference TRBV11-2 and TRBJ2-3, is EAGVAQSPRYKIIEKRQSVAFWCNPISGHATLYWYQQILGQGPKLLIQFQNNGVVDDSQLPKDRFSAERLKGVDSTLKIQPAKLEDSAVYLCASSFGRQPGGTQYFGPGTRLTVL.

The chain links TRBV18 to TRBJ2-1; D gene unclear. Per the germline V gene, CDR1 is KGHSH and CDR2 is LQKENI. The CDR3 loop spans 13 amino acids. V lost 3 bases, J lost 9 bases, and 12 bases lay in between. Here the CDR3 reads CASSPPQAPEQFF. In DNA form, the CDR3 reads TGTGCCAGCTCACCCCCCCAAGCGCCTGAGCAGTTCTTC.

V and J are TRBV7-9 and TRBJ1-1, with D hard to call. The V gene's germline CDR1 is SEHNR and CDR2 FQNEAQ (reference sequence). The germline V and J ends were trimmed by 8 bases and 5 bases, with 15 bases remaining between them. The CDR3 is made up of 13 amino acids. The CDR3 DNA is TGTGCCAGCGGTAGCGAGTGGGGAACTGAAGCTTTCTTT. Amino acid sequence: CASGSEWGTEAFF.